This T cell receptor beta chain is drawn from a study of CD8 T cells in ankylosing spondylitis. V shed 4 bases and J shed 6 bases, with 11 bases lying between them. Germline V lookup: CDR1 SGHVS, CDR2 FQNEAQ. The CDR3 runs 13 residues. This clonotype was observed many times. Its antigen remains unknown. TCRdb redid the calling of the 5' RACE reads with MiXCR, one entry per CDR3 protein. The table lists over 450,000 distinct CDR3 sequences, 9.5% to 15% of them singletons. Overall study findings and caveats: As reported, disease-linked clones showed significant enrichment in matched ankylosing spondylitis synovial fluid. Fewer than ten highly homologous variants made up a TCR beta motif, and this motif appeared characteristic of ankylosing spondylitis blood.

This TCR was recovered from a male donor with ankylosing spondylitis. The chain couples TRBV7-8 to TRBJ2-3; D is unclear. Material: blood, either unsorted or a sorted T cell fraction (not recorded which). The chain's CDR3 is CASSSSPVDTQYF. The CDR3 DNA reads TGTGCCAGCAGCTCTTCCCCTGTGGATACGCAGTATTTT.